Presented here are 3 T cell receptor beta chains from one specimen sequenced in a study of human T cells and chemical hapten exposure. TCRdb called the RACE reads again in MiXCR, with one record for every CDR3 protein. The sample has some 250,000 distinct CDR3 sequences; roughly 7.7% are singletons. Regarding time point: pre-sensitization, week 0. Treatment here: therapeutic diphenylcyclopropenone sensitization with weekly scalp DPC. The sample was whole blood, taken in connection with sensitization to the hapten diphenylcyclopropenone (DPC). The receptors here all came from a man younger than 35 with alopecia areata. Some clones in this sample may be carry-over from other donors' samples.

This clonotype showed up many times. The J gene is TRBJ2-3, the V gene TRBV5-1; maybe TRBD1 (6 bases). CDR1 and CDR2 (germline): SGHRS, YFSETQ. CDR3 size: 14 residues. V lost 6 bases to trimming and J lost 0 bases, with 11 bases between them. The CDR3 DNA follows: TGCGCCAGCAATCGGGACACTAGCACAGATACGCAGTATTTT. Residues: CASNRDTSTDTQYF. The full variable domain, completed using reference TRBV5-1 and TRBJ2-3, is KAGVTQTPRYLIKTRGQQVTLSCSPISGHRSVSWYQQTPGQGLQFLFEYFSETQRNKGNFPGRFSGRQFSNSRSEMNVSTLELGDSALYLCASNRDTSTDTQYFGPGTRLTVL.

This clonotype was seen many times. The J gene is TRBJ2-3, the V gene TRBV11-2; D remains unclear. The V end was cut by 5 bases, the J end by 0 bases, with 6 bases between. CDR3 length: 13 amino acids. Germline values: CDR1 SGHAT, CDR2 FQNNGV. The CDR3 nucleotides are TGTGCCAGCAGCCCGGCTAGCACAGATACGCAGTATTTT. The encoded protein is CASSPASTDTQYF.

Comment on this clonotype: A read error may be the cause here, since a much bigger clone is one base away. The rearrangement links TRBV28 to TRBJ2-1; either TRBD1 or TRBD2 may fit D (6 bases each). Between the trimmed V and J ends, which lost 5 bases and 8 bases, there was a span of 13 bases. Germline loops: CDR1 MDHEN, CDR2 SYDVKM. This CDR3 spans 13 amino acids. As DNA, the CDR3 is TGTGCCAGCAGTCCAGACAGGAGGGATGAGCAGTTCTTC. It yields the protein CASSPDRRDEQFF.